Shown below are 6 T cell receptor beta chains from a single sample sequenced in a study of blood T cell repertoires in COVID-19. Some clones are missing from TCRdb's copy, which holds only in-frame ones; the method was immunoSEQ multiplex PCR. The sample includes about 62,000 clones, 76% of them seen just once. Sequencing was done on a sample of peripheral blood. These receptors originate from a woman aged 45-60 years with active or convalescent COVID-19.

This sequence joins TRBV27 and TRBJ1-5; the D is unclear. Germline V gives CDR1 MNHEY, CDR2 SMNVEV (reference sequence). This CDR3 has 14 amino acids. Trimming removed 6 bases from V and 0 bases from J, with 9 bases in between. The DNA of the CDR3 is TGTGCCAGCAGGTCTCCGGGTAGCAATCAGCCCCAGCATTTT. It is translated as CASRSPGSNQPQHF.

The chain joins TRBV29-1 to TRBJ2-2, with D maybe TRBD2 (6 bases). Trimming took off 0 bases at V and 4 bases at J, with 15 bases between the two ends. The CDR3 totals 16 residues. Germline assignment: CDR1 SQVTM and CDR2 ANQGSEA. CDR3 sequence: CSVEDRRGMGTGELFF. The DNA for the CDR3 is TGCAGCGTTGAAGATCGGCGGGGCATGGGCACCGGGGAGCTGTTTTTT.

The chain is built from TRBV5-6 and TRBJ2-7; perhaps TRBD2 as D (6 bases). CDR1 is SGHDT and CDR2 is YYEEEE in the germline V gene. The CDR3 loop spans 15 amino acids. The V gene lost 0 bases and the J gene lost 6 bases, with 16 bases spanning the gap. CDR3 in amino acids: CASSLVGLRMGEQYF. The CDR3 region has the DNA TGTGCCAGCAGCTTGGTGGGACTTCGAATGGGCGAGCAGTACTTC.

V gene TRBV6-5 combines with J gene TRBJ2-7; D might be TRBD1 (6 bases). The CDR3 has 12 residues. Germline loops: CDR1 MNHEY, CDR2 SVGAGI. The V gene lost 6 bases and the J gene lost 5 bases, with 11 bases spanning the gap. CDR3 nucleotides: TGTGCCAGCAGACAGGGATCACACGAGCAGTACTTC. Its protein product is CASRQGSHEQYF.

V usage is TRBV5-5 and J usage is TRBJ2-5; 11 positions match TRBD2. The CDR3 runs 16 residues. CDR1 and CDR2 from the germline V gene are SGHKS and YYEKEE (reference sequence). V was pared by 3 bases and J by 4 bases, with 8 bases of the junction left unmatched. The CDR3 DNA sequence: TGTGCCAGCAGCTCGGGGGTAGCGGGAGGGAGAGAGACCCAGTACTTC. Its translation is CASSSGVAGGRETQYF.

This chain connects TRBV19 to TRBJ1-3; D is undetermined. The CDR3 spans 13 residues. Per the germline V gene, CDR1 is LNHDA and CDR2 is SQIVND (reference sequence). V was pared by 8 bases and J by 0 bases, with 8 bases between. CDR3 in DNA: TGTGCCAGTGCCCAGGCCTCTGGAAACACCATATATTTT. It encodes CASAQASGNTIYF. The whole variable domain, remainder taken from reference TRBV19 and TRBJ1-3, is DGGITQSPKYLFRKEGQNVTLSCEQNLNHDAMYWYRQDPGQGLRLIYYSQIVNDFQKGDIAEGYSVSREKKESFPLTVTSAQKNPTAFYLCASAQASGNTIYFGEGSWLTVV.